Shown below are 17 T cell receptor beta chains from a single sample sequenced in a study of blood T cell repertoires in COVID-19. The data were produced by immunoSEQ multiplex PCR, yet TCRdb's version contains in-frame clones alone and is incomplete. The sample holds about 160,000 clones, more than 60% seen once. The sample taken for sequencing was peripheral blood. The receptors derive from a man between 65 and 79 years old with acute or convalescent COVID-19.

The chain joins TRBV15 to TRBJ2-5; 8 bases match TRBD1. This CDR3 spans 16 amino acids. V dropped 2 bases and J dropped 5; count of bases not matched to a gene: 10. Per the germline V gene, CDR1 is LNHNV and CDR2 is YYDKDF (reference sequence). CDR3 in DNA: TGTGCCACCAGCAGAAACGGACAGGGAAGGGTGGAGACCCAGTACTTC. Protein: CATSRNGQGRVETQYF. The entire variable domain, with the rest obtained from reference TRBV15 and TRBJ2-5, is as follows: DAMVIQNPRYQVTQFGKPVTLSCSQTLNHNVMYWYQQKSSQAPKLLFHYYDKDFNNEADTPDNFQSRRPNTSFCFLDIRSPGLGDTAMYLCATSRNGQGRVETQYFGPGTRLLVL.

This clone was counted once. This chain uses TRBV28 with TRBJ1-5; D is ambiguous. Trimming cost V 7 bases and J 3 bases, with 10 bases left between them. The CDR3 has 13 amino acids. CDR1 is MDHEN and CDR2 is SYDVKM in the germline V gene. As DNA, the CDR3 is TGTGCCAGCAAATTAGTTATCAATCAGCCCCAGCATTTT. Translating it yields CASKLVINQPQHF. Using reference TRBV28 and TRBJ1-5 for the parts outside the CDR3, the full variable domain is DVKVTQSSRYLVKRTGEKVFLECVQDMDHENMFWYRQDPGLGLRLIYFSYDVKMKEKGDIPEGYSVSREKKERFSLILESASTNQTSMYLCASKLVINQPQHFGDGTRLSIL.

The chain recombines TRBV30 with TRBJ1-1, with 8 bases lining up with TRBD1. Germline-derived CDR1 and CDR2 are GTSNPN and SVGIG (reference sequence). This CDR3 has 14 amino acids. V lost 2 bases to trimming and J lost 4 bases; unmatched junction nucleotides: 6. In DNA, the CDR3 is TGTGCCTGGAGTCGAGGACAGGGCTTCACTGAAGCTTTCTTT. This gives the protein CAWSRGQGFTEAFF.

The V and J genes are TRBV2 and TRBJ1-2, with 10 nucleotides matching TRBD1. Germline V gene sequence: CDR1 SNHLY, CDR2 FYNNEI. V lost 6 bases to trimming and J lost 2 bases; unmatched junction nucleotides: 9. This CDR3 contains 16 residues. This CDR3 is CASSAGTGAVNYGYTF. Here the CDR3 DNA reads TGTGCCAGCAGCGCCGGGACAGGGGCTGTCAACTATGGCTACACCTTC.

This clone was recorded a few times. J is TRBJ2-1 and V is TRBV24-1; 11 nucleotides align to TRBD2. The germline V gene encodes CDR1 KGHDR and CDR2 SFDVKD. With 4 bases clipped from V and 4 bases from J, the junction kept 5 bases outside the gene matches. The CDR3 sequence is 16 residues long. The CDR3 here is CATSDHGLAGYNEQFF. CDR3 sequence (DNA): TGTGCCACCAGTGACCACGGACTAGCGGGTTACAATGAGCAGTTCTTC.

This clone occurred once. The V and J genes are TRBV10-3 and TRBJ1-3; 7 nucleotides line up with TRBD1. Germline V gene data show CDR1 as ENHRY and CDR2 as SYGVKD. J lost 0 bases, V lost 6 bases, and 14 bases had no gene match. The CDR3 consists of 18 residues. Here the CDR3 DNA reads TGTGCCATCAGGCCCGGGACAGCCACCCAAAGCTCTGGAAACACCATATATTTT. This sequence encodes CAIRPGTATQSSGNTIYF.

V and J are TRBV23-1 and TRBJ1-2, with D possibly matching TRBD1 (6 bases). TRBV23-1 is recorded as an ORF, its role being uncertain. Trimming stripped 1 base from V and 3 bases from J, with 18 bases between. This CDR3 region has 17 residues. Here the CDR3 DNA reads TGCGCCAGCAGTCAATTGGGCCCCCGGGGGGCGGACTATGGCTACACCTTC. It codes for CASSQLGPRGADYGYTF.

This chain connects TRBV24-1 to TRBJ2-3; the match to TRBD1 covers 10 bases. Germline V gene sequence: CDR1 KGHDR, CDR2 SFDVKD. This CDR3 comprises 16 residues. V dropped 0 bases and J dropped 3; count of bases not matched to a gene: 2. The CDR3 sequence is CATSDLGDRGTDTQYF. Here the CDR3 DNA reads TGTGCCACCAGTGATTTGGGGGACAGGGGTACAGATACGCAGTATTTT.

The chain uses TRBV6-6 and TRBJ2-2; maybe TRBD1 (5 bases). Germline V CDR1 and CDR2: MNHNY, SVGAGI (reference sequence). V was clipped by 6 bases and J by 3 bases, with 17 bases between them. This CDR3 region has 16 residues. The CDR3 coding sequence is TGTGCCAGCAGCATTGACAGTCGTCCCCACACCGGGGAGCTGTTTTTT. It codes for CASSIDSRPHTGELFF.

The chain employs TRBV10-3 and TRBJ1-2; 9 nucleotides agree with TRBD1. The CDR3 is 14 residues long. The germline V gene encodes CDR1 ENHRY and CDR2 SYGVKD. V was pared by 4 bases and J by 4 bases, with 4 bases of the junction left unmatched. The CDR3 region has the DNA TGTGCCATCAGTGGGACAGGGGCGACCTATGGCTACACCTTC. Its translation: CAISGTGATYGYTF.

The chain is built from TRBV12-3 or TRBV12-4 and TRBJ1-3; 7 bases align to TRBD1. The J segment lost 8 bases and the V segment lost 6 bases, leaving 7 bases of the junction unmatched. CDR3 size: 13 residues. The CDR3 DNA is TGTGCCAGCAGGGAGACAGGGTCGGACACCATATATTTT. Protein: CASRETGSDTIYF.

This sequence joins TRBV19 and TRBJ2-2, with D hard to call. Per the germline V gene, CDR1 is LNHDA and CDR2 is SQIVND (reference sequence). Trimming stripped 5 bases from V and 6 bases from J, with 10 bases between. This CDR3 has 13 residues. CDR3 residues: CASSPLAAGELFF. CDR3 nucleotide sequence: TGTGCCAGTAGTCCTTTAGCTGCCGGGGAGCTGTTTTTT.

This CDR3 is CATRRGQSYEQYF. CDR3 coding DNA: TGTGCCACCCGTCGGGGACAGAGCTACGAGCAGTACTTC. The chain links TRBV28 to TRBJ2-7, with TRBD1 matching over 7 bases. This CDR3 has 13 residues. The V gene's germline CDR1 is MDHEN and CDR2 SYDVKM. V trimming: 10 bases; J trimming: 3 bases; junction bases outside the gene matches: 9. Looking up the rest from reference TRBV28 and TRBJ2-7 gives the full variable domain: DVKVTQSSRYLVKRTGEKVFLECVQDMDHENMFWYRQDPGLGLRLIYFSYDVKMKEKGDIPEGYSVSREKKERFSLILESASTNQTSMYLCATRRGQSYEQYFGPGTRLTVT.

The DNA for the CDR3 is TGTGCCAGCAGCCCCGGGACAGGGGTTACTCAGCCCCAGCATTTT. Amino acid sequence: CASSPGTGVTQPQHF. The chain couples TRBV2 to TRBJ1-5, with 10 bases aligning to TRBD1. The CDR3 has 15 residues. The V and J ends lost 6 bases and 6 bases, in that order; junction bases with no gene match: 8. Germline V gene lookup returns CDR1 SNHLY and CDR2 FYNNEI.

The CDR3 DNA sequence: TGTGCCAGCTCACCGGCGGGACAGGCTAACTATTCACCCCTCCACTTT. The encoded protein is CASSPAGQANYSPLHF. The chain is built from TRBV18 and TRBJ1-6, with 8 bases aligning to TRBD1. The CDR3 loop spans 16 amino acids. J lost 8 bases, V lost 3 bases, and 9 bases had no gene match. Germline V gene lookup returns CDR1 KGHSH and CDR2 LQKENI.

The V gene is TRBV29-1, the J gene TRBJ1-1, with 9 bases lining up with TRBD1. The CDR3 runs 12 residues. Germline CDR1 is SQVTM and CDR2 is ANQGSEA. Losses at the gene ends were 5 bases for V and 8 bases for J; bases not matched to a gene: 6. The DNA of the CDR3 is TGCAGCGTTTTTTGGGGGACAGGGGAAGCTTTCTTT. Its translation: CSVFWGTGEAFF.

In DNA form, the CDR3 reads TGTGCCAGCAGTCCGAGGACAGGTTCACCCCTCCACTTT. This gives the protein CASSPRTGSPLHF. The V call is TRBV12-3 or TRBV12-4, the J call TRBJ1-6; TRBD1 aligns across 7 bases. This CDR3 has 13 residues. The J segment lost 9 bases and the V segment lost 5 bases, leaving 4 bases of the junction unmatched.